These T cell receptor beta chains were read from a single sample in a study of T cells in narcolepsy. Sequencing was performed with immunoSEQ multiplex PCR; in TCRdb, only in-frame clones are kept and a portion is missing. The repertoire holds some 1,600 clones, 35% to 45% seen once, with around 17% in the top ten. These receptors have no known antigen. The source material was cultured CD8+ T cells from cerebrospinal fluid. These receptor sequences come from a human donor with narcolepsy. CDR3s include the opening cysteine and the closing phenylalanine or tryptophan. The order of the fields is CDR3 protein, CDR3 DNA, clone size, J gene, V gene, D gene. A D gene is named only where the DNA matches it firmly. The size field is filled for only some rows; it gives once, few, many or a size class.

CASSPQQVSLSYEQYF TGCGCCAGCAGCCCTCAGCAGGTCTCCCTCTCCTACGAGCAGTACTTC - TRBJ2-7 TRBV5-1 -
CASSLGGGGNTEAFF TGCGCCAGCAGTTTAGGTGGTGGAGGGAACACTGAAGCTTTCTTT - TRBJ1-1 TRBV5-1 -
CAWSVGPGASFNSPLHF TGTGCCTGGAGTGTAGGCCCAGGGGCTTCGTTTAATTCACCCCTCCACTTT - TRBJ1-6 TRBV30 -
CASSSTQGLMNTEAFF TGTGCCAGCAGCTCCACACAGGGCCTCATGAACACTGAAGCTTTCTTT few TRBJ1-1 TRBV11-2 -
CASSLGLAGLLTDTQYF TGTGCCAGCAGCTTAGGTTTAGCGGGGTTACTCACAGATACGCAGTATTTT large TRBJ2-3 TRBV11-2 TRBD2
CASSLLPGQGYNEQFF TGTGCCAGCAGCTTGCTCCCGGGACAGGGCTACAATGAGCAGTTCTTC - TRBJ2-1 TRBV7-9 TRBD1
CASSRTPQLNTEAFF TGTGCCAGCAGTCGGACACCCCAACTGAACACTGAAGCTTTCTTT few TRBJ1-1 TRBV6-5 -
CASSQTSGGALEQYF TGCGCCAGCAGCCAGACTAGCGGGGGGGCCCTCGAGCAGTACTTC large TRBJ2-7 TRBV4-1 TRBD2
CASITGGMNTGELFF TGTGCCAGCATTACAGGGGGGATGAACACCGGGGAGCTGTTTTTT - TRBJ2-2 TRBV6-9 TRBD1
CASGLVARGGGKETQYF TGTGCTAGTGGTTTGGTAGCCAGGGGTGGAGGAAAAGAGACCCAGTACTTC few TRBJ2-5 TRBV12-5 -
CASSAPLGELFF TGTGCCAGCAGCGCGCCGTTGGGGGAGCTGTTTTTT few TRBJ2-2 TRBV5-3 -
CASSILMGTAEAFF TGTGCCAGTAGTATCTTGATGGGGACAGCTGAAGCTTTCTTT few TRBJ1-1 TRBV19 TRBD1
CASSQDLGSGQPQHF TGCGCCAGCAGCCAAGATTTGGGATCTGGTCAGCCCCAGCATTTT few TRBJ1-5 TRBV4-3 -
CASSLGLAGLLTDTQYF TGTGCCAGCAGCTTAGGTTTAGCGGGGTTACTCACAGATACGCAGTATTTT few TRBJ2-3 TRBV7-9 TRBD2
CASSFGQGRNTIYF TGTGCCAGCAGCTTCGGGCAGGGGAGGAACACCATATATTTT medium-sized TRBJ1-3 TRBV5-6 -
CASSLDGGYGDGYTF TGTGCCAGCAGCTTGGATGGTGGGTACGGAGATGGCTACACCTTC few TRBJ1-2 TRBV11-3 -
CASSSPAAMMNTEAFF TGTGCCAGCAGCTCCCCGGCAGCGATGATGAACACTGAAGCTTTCTTT few TRBJ1-1 TRBV7-9 -
CAFQQSGGKLFF TGTGCGTTTCAGCAGTCCGGAGGAAAACTGTTTTTT few TRBJ1-4 TRBV30 -
CASSPVRNRANTGELFF TGCGCCAGCAGCCCGGTGCGGAACAGAGCGAACACCGGGGAGCTGTTTTTT - TRBJ2-2 TRBV4-3 -
CASSPGGFNEQFF TGTGCCAGCAGCCCCGGGGGGTTCAATGAGCAGTTCTTC few TRBJ2-1 TRBV7-2 TRBD2
CASSLQGSGEQYF TGTGCCAGTAGTCTACAGGGGTCAGGCGAGCAGTACTTC medium-sized TRBJ2-7 TRBV19 TRBD1
CASSPGTGGNTEAFF TGTGCCAGCAGCCCGGGGACAGGGGGTAACACTGAAGCTTTCTTT - TRBJ1-1 TRBV5-3 TRBD1